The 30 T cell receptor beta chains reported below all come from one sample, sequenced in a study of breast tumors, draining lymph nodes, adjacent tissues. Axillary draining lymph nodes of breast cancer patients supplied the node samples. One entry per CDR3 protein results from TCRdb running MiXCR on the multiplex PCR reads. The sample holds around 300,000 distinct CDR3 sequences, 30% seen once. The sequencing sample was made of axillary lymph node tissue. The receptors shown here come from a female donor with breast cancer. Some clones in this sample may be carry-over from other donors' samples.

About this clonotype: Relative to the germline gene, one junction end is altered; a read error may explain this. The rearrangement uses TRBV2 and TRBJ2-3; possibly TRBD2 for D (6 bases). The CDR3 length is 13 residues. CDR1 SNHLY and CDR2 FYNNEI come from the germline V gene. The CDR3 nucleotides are TGTGCCAGCAGTGTATCGGGGGATGGGACGCAGTGTTTT. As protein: CASSVSGDGTQCF.

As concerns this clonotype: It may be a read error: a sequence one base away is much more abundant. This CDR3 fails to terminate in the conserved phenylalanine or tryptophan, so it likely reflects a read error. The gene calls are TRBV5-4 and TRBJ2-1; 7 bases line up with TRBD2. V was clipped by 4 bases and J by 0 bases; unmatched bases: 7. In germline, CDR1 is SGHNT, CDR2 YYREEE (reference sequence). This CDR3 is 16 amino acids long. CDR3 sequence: CASSMGTTFSYNEQFV. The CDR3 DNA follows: TGTGCCAGCAGCATGGGGACTACTTTCTCCTACAATGAGCAGTTCGTC.

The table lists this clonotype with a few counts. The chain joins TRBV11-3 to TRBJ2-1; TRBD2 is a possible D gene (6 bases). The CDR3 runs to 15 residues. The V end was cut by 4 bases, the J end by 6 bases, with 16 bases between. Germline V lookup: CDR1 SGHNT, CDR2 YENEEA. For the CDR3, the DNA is TGTGCCAGCAGCTCGGGTCAGGGAGGCACCAATGAGCAGTTCTTC. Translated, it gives CASSSGQGGTNEQFF.

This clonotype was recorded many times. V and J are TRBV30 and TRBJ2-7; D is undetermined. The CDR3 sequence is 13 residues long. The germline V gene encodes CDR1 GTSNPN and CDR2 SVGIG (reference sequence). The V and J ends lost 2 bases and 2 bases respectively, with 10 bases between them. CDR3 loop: CAWSTAHPYEQYF. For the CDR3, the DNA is TGTGCCTGGAGTACAGCACACCCCTACGAGCAGTACTTC.

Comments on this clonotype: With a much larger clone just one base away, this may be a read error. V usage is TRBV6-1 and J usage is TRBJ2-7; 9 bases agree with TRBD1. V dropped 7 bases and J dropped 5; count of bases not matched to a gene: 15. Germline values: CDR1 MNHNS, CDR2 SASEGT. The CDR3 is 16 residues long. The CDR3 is CASKKEEGQGSNEQYF. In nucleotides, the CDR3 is TGTGCCAGCAAGAAGGAGGAGGGACAGGGTTCGAACGAGCAGTACTTC.

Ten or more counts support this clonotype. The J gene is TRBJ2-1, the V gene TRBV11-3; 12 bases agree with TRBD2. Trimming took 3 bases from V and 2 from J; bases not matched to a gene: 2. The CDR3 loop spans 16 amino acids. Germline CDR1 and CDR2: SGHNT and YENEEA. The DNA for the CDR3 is TGTGCCAGCAGCTTCGGACTAGCGGGAACCTACAATGAGCAGTTCTTC. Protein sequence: CASSFGLAGTYNEQFF.

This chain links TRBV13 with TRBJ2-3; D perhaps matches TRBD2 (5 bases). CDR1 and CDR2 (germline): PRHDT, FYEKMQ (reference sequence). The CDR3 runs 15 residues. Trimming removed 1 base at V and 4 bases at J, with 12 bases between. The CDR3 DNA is TGTGCCAGCAGCTTAGAGCTAGCTCTTGCAGATACGCAGTATTTT. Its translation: CASSLELALADTQYF. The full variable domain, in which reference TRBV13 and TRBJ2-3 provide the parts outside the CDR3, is AAGVIQSPRHLIKEKRETATLKCYPIPRHDTVYWYQQGPGQDPQFLISFYEKMQSDKGSIPDRFSAQQFSDYHSELNMSSLELGDSALYFCASSLELALADTQYFGPGTRLTVL.

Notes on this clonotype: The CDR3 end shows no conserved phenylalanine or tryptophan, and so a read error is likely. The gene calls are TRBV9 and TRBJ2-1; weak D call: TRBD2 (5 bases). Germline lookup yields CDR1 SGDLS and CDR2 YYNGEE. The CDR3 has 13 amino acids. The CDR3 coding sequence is TGTGCCAGTAGCGTTGGGGCCTACAATGAGCAGTTCTCC. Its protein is CASSVGAYNEQFS.

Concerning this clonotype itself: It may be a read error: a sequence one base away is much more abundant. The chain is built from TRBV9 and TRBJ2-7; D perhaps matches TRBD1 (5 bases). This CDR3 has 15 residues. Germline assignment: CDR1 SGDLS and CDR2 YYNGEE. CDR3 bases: TGTGCCAGCAGCGTATCGGCAGGGTCCAACTACGGGCAGTACTTC. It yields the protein CASSVSAGSNYGQYF.

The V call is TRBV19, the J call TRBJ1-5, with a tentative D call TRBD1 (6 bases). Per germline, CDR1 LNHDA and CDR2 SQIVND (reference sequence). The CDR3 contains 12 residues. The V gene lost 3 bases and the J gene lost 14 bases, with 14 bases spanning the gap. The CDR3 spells CASSIRDKNEHF. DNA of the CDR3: TGTGCCAGTAGTATCCGGGACAAGAACGAGCATTTT.

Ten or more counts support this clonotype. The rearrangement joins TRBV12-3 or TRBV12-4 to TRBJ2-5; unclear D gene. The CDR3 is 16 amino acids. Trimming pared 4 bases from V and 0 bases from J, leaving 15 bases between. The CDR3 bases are TGTGCCAGCAGTTCCGCCCCTCCAGAGTACCAAGAGACCCAGTACTTC. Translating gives CASSSAPPEYQETQYF.

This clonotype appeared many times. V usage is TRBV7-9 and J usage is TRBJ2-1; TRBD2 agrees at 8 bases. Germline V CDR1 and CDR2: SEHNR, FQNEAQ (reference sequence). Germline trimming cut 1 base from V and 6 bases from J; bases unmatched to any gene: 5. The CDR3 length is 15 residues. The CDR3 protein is CASSLGAGAGNEQFF. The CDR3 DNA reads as TGTGCCAGCAGCTTAGGAGCGGGAGCTGGCAATGAGCAGTTCTTC.

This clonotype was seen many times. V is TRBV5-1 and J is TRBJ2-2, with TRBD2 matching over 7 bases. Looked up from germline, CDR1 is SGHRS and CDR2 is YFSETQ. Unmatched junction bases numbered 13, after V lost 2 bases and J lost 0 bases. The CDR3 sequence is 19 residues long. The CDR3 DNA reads TGCGCCAGCAGCTTTCGTGGGGGAGGGCCTGGGGCGAACACCGGGGAGCTGTTTTTT. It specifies CASSFRGGGPGANTGELFF.

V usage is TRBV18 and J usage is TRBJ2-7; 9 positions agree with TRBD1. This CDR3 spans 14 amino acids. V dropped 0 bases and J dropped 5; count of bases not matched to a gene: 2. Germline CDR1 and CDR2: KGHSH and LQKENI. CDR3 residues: CASSPPWDRDEQYF. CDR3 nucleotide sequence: TGTGCCAGCTCACCACCTTGGGACAGGGACGAGCAGTACTTC.

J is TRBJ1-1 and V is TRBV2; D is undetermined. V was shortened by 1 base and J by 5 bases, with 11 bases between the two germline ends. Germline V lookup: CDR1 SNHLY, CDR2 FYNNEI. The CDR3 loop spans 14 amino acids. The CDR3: CASSEEGILTEAFF. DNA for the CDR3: TGTGCCAGCAGTGAAGAAGGGATACTGACTGAAGCTTTCTTT.

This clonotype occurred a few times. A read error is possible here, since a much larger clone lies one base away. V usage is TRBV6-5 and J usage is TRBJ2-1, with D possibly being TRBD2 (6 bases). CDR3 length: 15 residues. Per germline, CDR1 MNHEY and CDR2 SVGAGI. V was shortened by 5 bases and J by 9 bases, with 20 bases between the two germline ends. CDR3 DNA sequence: TGTGCCAGCAGTCACCTTAGCGGAACTGAGGGTGAGCAGTTCTTC. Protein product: CASSHLSGTEGEQFF.

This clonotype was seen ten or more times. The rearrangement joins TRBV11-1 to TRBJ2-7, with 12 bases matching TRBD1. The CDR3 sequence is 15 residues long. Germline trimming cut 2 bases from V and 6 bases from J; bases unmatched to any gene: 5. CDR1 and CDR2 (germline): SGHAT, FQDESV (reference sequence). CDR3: CASSLSGQGAREQYF. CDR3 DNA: TGTGCCAGCAGCTTATCGGGACAGGGGGCGCGCGAGCAGTACTTC.

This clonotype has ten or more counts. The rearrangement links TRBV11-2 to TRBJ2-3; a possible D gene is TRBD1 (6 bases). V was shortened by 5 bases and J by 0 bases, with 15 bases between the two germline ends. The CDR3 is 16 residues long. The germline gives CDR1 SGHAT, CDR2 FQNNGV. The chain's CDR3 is CASSPLGALSTDTQYF. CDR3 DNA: TGTGCCAGCAGCCCGTTGGGGGCCCTTAGCACAGATACGCAGTATTTT.

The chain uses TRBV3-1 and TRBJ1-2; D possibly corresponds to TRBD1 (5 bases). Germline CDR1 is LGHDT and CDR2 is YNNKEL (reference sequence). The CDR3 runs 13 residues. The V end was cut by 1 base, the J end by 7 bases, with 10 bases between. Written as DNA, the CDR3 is TGTGCCAGCAGCCAAGGAGGGGATACTGGCTACACCTTC. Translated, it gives CASSQGGDTGYTF.

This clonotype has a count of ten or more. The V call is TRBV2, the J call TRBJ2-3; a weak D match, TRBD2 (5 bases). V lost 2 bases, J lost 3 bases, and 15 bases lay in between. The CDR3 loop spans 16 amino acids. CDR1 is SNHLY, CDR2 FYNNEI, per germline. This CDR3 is CASSERLTPGTDTQYF. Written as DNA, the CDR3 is TGTGCCAGCAGTGAAAGACTAACCCCAGGAACAGATACGCAGTATTTT. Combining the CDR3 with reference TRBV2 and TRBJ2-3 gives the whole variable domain EPEVTQTPSHQVTQMGQEVILRCVPISNHLYFYWYRQILGQKVEFLVSFYNNEISEKSEIFDDQFSVERPDGSNFTLKIRSTKLEDSAMYFCASSERLTPGTDTQYFGPGTRLTVL.

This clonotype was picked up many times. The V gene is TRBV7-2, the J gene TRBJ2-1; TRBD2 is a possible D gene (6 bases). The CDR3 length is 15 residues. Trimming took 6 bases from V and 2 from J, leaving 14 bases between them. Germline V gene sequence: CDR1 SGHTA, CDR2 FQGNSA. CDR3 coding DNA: TGTGCCAGCAGATTAACGGGAGTTACCTACAATGAGCAGTTCTTC. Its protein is CASRLTGVTYNEQFF.

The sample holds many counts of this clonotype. The CDR3 loop reads CASSEPASYEQYF. CDR3 nucleotide sequence: TGTGCCAGCAGTGAACCCGCCAGCTACGAGCAGTACTTC. The chain carries TRBV6-1 and TRBJ2-7; D not resolved. In germline, CDR1 is MNHNS, CDR2 SASEGT. V was clipped by 2 bases and J by 3 bases, with 8 bases between them. The CDR3 runs to 13 residues.

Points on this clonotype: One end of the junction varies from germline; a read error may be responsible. The CDR3 DNA is TGCGCCAGCAGTGAAGCGGGTAGCGGGCCCGCAGATACGCAGTATTTT. It specifies CASSEAGSGPADTQYF. The gene calls are TRBV2 and TRBJ2-3; 7 bases are a match to TRBD2. Per the germline V gene, CDR1 is SNHLY and CDR2 is FYNNEI. The CDR3 length is 16 residues.

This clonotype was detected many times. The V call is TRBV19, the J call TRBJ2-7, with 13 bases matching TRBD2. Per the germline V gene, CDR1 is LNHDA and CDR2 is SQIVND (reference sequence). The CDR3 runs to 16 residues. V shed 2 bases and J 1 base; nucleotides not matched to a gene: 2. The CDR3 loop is CASSIRGLAGSYEQYF. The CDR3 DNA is TGTGCCAGTAGTATAAGGGGACTAGCGGGATCCTACGAGCAGTACTTC.

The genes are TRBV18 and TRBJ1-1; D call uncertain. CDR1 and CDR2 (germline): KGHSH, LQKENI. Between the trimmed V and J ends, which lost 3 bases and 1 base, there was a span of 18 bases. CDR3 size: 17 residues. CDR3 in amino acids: CASSPPPGSWGNTEAFF. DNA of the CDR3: TGTGCCAGCTCACCCCCGCCTGGGTCGTGGGGGAACACTGAAGCTTTCTTT.

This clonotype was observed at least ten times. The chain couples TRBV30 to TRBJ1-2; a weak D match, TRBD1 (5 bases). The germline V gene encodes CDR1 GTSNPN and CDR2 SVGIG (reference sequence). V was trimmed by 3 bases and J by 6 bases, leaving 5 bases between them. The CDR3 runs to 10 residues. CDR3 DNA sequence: TGTGCCTGGAGGGGGGATGGCTACACCTTC. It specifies CAWRGDGYTF.

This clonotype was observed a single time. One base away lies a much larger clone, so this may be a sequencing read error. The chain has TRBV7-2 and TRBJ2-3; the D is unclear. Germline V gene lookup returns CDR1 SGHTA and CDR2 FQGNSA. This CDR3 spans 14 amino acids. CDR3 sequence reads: CASNLRLVGDTQYF. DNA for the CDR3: TGTGCCAGCAACTTAAGGTTGGTGGGAGATACGCAGTATTTT.

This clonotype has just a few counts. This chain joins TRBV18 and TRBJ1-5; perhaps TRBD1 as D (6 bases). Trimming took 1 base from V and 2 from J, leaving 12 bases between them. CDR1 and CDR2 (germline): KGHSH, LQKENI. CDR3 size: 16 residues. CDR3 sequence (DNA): TGTGCCAGCTCACCACGCCAAGGGGGTCGCAATCAGCCCCAGCATTTT. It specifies CASSPRQGGRNQPQHF.

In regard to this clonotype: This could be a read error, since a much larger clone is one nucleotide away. Written as DNA, the CDR3 is TGCGCCAGCAGCTTGCTCGACACCGGGGACCTGTTTTTT. Its translation: CASSLLDTGDLFF. The V and J genes are TRBV5-1 and TRBJ2-2; D might be TRBD1 or TRBD2, each matching 5 bases. From germline, CDR1 is SGHRS and CDR2 YFSETQ. The CDR3 loop spans 13 amino acids.

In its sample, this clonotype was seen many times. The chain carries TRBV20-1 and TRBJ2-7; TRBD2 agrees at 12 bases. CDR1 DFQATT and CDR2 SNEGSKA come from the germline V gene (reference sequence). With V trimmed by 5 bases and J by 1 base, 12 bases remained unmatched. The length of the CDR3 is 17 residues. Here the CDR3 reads CSAGTGLAGWKSYEQYF. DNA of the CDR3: TGCAGTGCTGGAACGGGACTAGCGGGCTGGAAGTCCTACGAGCAGTACTTC.